The 2 T cell receptor beta chains given below trace back to one sample, sequenced in a study of blood T cell repertoires in COVID-19. Here immunoSEQ multiplex PCR was the method, and the copy in TCRdb shows in-frame clones only, minus some. Of fewer than 250,000 clones in the sample, over 80% were seen once. Sequencing used peripheral blood. The receptors come from a woman aged 55-69 years with active or convalescent COVID-19.

This chain links TRBV28 with TRBJ2-1; 8 positions agree with TRBD1. The CDR3 contains 14 residues. The junction had 7 bases not matched to a gene; V was cut back by 6 bases and J by 6 bases. Germline loops: CDR1 MDHEN, CDR2 SYDVKM. In DNA, the CDR3 is TGTGCCAGCAGGCGCCATGACAGGGGCAATGAGCAGTTCTTC. Translating it yields CASRRHDRGNEQFF.

CDR3 coding DNA: TGTGCCAGCTCACCGAGGGACAGGGTATATGGAAACACCATATATTTT. Protein product: CASSPRDRVYGNTIYF. The chain links TRBV18 to TRBJ1-3, with 9 nucleotides matching TRBD1. Germline values: CDR1 KGHSH, CDR2 LQKENI. There are 16 residues in the CDR3. The V segment lost 3 bases and the J segment 3 bases; nucleotides outside the gene matches: 6.